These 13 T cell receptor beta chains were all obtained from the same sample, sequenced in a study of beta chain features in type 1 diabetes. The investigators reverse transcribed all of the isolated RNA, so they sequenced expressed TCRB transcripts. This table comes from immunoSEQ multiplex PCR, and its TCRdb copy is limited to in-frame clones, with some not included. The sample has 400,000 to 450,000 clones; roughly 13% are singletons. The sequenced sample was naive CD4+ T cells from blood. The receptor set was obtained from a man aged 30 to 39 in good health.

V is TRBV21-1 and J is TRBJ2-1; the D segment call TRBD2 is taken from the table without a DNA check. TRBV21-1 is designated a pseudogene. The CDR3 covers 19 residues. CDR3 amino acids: CASRTQSPGSGLSYNEQFF. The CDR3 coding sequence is TGTGCCAGCAGGACCCAGTCTCCGGGGAGCGGGTTATCCTACAATGAGCAGTTCTTC.

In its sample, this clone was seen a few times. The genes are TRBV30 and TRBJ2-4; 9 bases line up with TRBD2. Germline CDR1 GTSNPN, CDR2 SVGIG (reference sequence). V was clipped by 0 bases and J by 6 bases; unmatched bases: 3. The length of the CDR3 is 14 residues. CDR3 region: CAWSVRLAANIQYF. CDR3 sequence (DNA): TGTGCCTGGAGTGTGCGACTAGCGGCAAACATTCAGTACTTC. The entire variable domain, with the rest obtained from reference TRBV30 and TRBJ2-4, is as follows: SQTIHQWPATLVQPVGSPLSLECTVEGTSNPNLYWYRQAAGRGLQLLFYSVGIGQISSEVPQNLSASRPQDRQFILSSKKLLLSDSGFYLCAWSVRLAANIQYFGAGTRLSVL.

The CDR3 here is CASSFSRGHNEQFF. The CDR3 DNA is TGTGCCAGCAGCTTCTCACGGGGACACAATGAGCAGTTCTTC. The genes are TRBV5-4 and TRBJ2-1, with D perhaps assigned TRBD1 or TRBD2 (5 bases each). This CDR3 is 14 amino acids long. V shed 2 bases and J shed 5 bases, with 11 bases lying between them. CDR1 is SGHNT, CDR2 YYREEE, per germline (reference sequence).

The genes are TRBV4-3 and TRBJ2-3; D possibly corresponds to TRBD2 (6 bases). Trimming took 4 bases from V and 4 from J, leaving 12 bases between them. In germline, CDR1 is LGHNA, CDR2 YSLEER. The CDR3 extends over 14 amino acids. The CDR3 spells CASSRLTSSDTQYF. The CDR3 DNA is TGCGCCAGCAGCCGATTGACTAGTTCAGATACGCAGTATTTT.

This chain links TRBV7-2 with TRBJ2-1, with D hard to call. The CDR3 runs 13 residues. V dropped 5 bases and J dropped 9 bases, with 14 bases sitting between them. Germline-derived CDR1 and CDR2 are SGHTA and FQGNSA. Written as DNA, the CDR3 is TGTGCCAGCAGCCCCGAGGCGAGCACTGAGCAGTTCTTC. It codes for CASSPEASTEQFF.

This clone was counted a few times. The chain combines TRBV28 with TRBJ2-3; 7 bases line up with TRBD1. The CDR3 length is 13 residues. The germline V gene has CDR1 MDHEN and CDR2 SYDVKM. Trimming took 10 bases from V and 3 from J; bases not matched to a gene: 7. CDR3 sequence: CATQTGITDTQYF. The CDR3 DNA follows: TGTGCCACCCAGACAGGGATAACAGATACGCAGTATTTT.

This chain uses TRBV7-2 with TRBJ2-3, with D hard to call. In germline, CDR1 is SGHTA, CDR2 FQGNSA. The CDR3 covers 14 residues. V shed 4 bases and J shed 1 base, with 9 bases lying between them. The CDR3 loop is CASSSWFGTDTQYF. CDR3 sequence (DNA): TGTGCCAGCAGCTCCTGGTTCGGCACAGATACGCAGTATTTT.

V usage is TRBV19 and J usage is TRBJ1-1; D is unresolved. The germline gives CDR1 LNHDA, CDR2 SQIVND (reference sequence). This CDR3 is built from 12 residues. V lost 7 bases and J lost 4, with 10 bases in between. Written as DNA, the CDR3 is TGTGCCAGTACCAGGAGGAGCACTGAAGCTTTCTTT. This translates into CASTRRSTEAFF.

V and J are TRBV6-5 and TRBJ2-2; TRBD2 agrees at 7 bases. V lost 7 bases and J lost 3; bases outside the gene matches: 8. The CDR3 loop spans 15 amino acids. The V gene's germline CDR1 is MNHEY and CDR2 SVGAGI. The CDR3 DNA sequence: TGTGCCAGCACTCTGGCGGGGGTGGACACCGGGGAGCTGTTTTTT. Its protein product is CASTLAGVDTGELFF.

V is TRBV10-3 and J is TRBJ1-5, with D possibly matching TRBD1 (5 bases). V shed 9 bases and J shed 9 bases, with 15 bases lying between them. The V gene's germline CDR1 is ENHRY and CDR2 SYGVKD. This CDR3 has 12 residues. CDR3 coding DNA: TGTGCCATTCGTGTCGAGGGACGGCCCCAGCATTTT. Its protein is CAIRVEGRPQHF.

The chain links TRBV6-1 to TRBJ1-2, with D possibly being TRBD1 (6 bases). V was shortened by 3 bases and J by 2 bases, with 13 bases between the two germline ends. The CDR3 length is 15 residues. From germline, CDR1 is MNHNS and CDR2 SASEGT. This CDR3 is CASSDSRQANYGYTF. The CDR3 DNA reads TGTGCCAGCAGTGATTCTCGACAGGCAAACTATGGCTACACCTTC.

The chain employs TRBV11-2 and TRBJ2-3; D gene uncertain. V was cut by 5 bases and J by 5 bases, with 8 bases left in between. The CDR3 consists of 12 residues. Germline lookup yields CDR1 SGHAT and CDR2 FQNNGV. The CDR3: CASSHSRDTQYF. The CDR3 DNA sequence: TGTGCCAGCAGCCACTCGAGAGATACGCAGTATTTT.

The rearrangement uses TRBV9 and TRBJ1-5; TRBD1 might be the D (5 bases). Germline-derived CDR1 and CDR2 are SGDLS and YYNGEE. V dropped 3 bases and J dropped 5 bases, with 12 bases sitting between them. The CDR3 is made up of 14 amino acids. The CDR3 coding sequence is TGTGCCAGCAGCGGCGACTGGGGGGATCAGCCCCAGCATTTT. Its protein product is CASSGDWGDQPQHF.